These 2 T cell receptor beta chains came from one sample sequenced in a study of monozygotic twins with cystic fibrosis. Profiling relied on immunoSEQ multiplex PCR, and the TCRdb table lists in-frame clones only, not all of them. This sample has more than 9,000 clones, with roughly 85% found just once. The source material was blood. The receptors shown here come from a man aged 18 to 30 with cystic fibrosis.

The DNA for the CDR3 is TGTGCCAGCAGCATCGACAGGTATATGAACACTGAAGCTTTCTTT. Protein product: CASSIDRYMNTEAFF. The chain carries TRBV7-2 and TRBJ1-1, with D perhaps TRBD1 (6 bases). V was shortened by 5 bases and J by 0 bases, with 13 bases between the two germline ends. The CDR3 is 15 amino acids. In germline, CDR1 is SGHTA, CDR2 FQGNSA.

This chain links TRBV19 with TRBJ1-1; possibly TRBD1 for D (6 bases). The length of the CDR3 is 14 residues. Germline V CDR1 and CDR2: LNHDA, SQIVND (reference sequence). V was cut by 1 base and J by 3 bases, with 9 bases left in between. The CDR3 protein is CASSIVGGHTEAFF. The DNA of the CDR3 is TGTGCCAGTAGTATAGTTGGGGGGCACACTGAAGCTTTCTTT.